This T cell receptor (beta chain) was sequenced during a study of regulatory and conventional T cells in RAG deficiency. The repertoire was sequenced with immunoSEQ multiplex PCR; TCRdb's copy has only in-frame clones and lacks some. The sample holds some 30,000 clones, 75% to 90% seen once. The V end was cut by 2 bases, the J end by 5 bases, with 10 bases between. This CDR3 is 13 amino acids long. CDR1 is SGHTA and CDR2 is FQGTGA in the germline V gene. These same records also appear under a second study, on regulatory T cells. As that report states: Primers: 52 TRBV forward and 13 TRBJ reverse.

Sequenced material: CD8+ T cells sorted from blood. The genes are TRBV7-3 and TRBJ2-7; unclear D gene. The sequence was collected from a human donor in good health. CDR3 in amino acids: CASSLFPGHEQYF. The CDR3 DNA reads as TGTGCCAGCAGCTTATTCCCCGGCCACGAGCAGTACTTC.